These 12 T cell receptor beta chains share one sample of origin, sequenced in a study of prognosis after radiotherapy for stage I lung cancer. Amplification of TCR beta CDR3 from genomic DNA used two-round multiplex PCR. The use of primers specific to each TRBV and TRBJ gene characterized first-round PCR. TCRdb reprocessed the multiplex PCR reads with MiXCR, giving one entry per CDR3 protein. The sample shows 13,000 or so distinct CDR3 sequences, 50% of them seen only once. The sequencing here drew on PBMCs, taken before or after stereotactic body radiation therapy (not recorded which). These receptor sequences come from a donor at least 50 years old with non-small cell lung cancer.

A word on this clonotype: One end of the junction does not line up with germline, which may come from a read error. The rearrangement joins TRBV11-2 to TRBJ1-6; D not certain. The CDR3 length is 14 residues. Germline V gene sequence: CDR1 SGHAT, CDR2 FQNNGV. The CDR3 nucleotides read TGTGCCAGCAGAATAGTAACCTACAATTCACCCCTCCACTTT. As protein: CASRIVTYNSPLHF.

A remark on this clonotype: A far larger clone is just one base off, so this is likely a read error. The chain links TRBV6-6 to TRBJ1-2, with D perhaps TRBD1 (5 bases). This CDR3 is 14 amino acids long. V was cut by 0 bases and J by 10 bases, with 15 bases left in between. CDR1 is MNHNY, CDR2 SVGAGI, per germline (reference sequence). The CDR3 DNA is TGTGCCAGCAGTTACTCGAAAGGGGCGGACATCTACACCTTC. This codes for CASSYSKGADIYTF.

This clonotype appeared many times. The chain is built from TRBV20-1 and TRBJ2-7; tentatively, D is TRBD2 (5 bases). The CDR3 totals 12 residues. The V gene's germline CDR1 is DFQATT and CDR2 SNEGSKA (reference sequence). V dropped 0 bases and J dropped 5 bases, with 8 bases sitting between them. CDR3 sequence: CSAREDGDEQYF. The DNA of the CDR3 is TGCAGTGCTAGAGAGGACGGGGACGAGCAGTACTTC.

This clonotype is medium-sized (0.01 to 0.1%). The chain employs TRBV5-1 and TRBJ1-2; TRBD1 is a possible D gene (5 bases). The germline gives CDR1 SGHRS, CDR2 YFSETQ. The CDR3 loop spans 14 amino acids. V lost 1 base and J lost 4, with 11 bases in between. DNA for the CDR3: TGCGCCAGCAGCTTGCGCCAGGGCAGCTATGGCTACACCTTC. Its translation: CASSLRQGSYGYTF. Together with reference TRBV5-1 and TRBJ1-2, the CDR3 gives the full variable domain: KAGVTQTPRYLIKTRGQQVTLSCSPISGHRSVSWYQQTPGQGLQFLFEYFSETQRNKGNFPGRFSGRQFSNSRSEMNVSTLELGDSALYLCASSLRQGSYGYTFGSGTRLTVV.

In DNA, the CDR3 is TGTGCCACGCACCCCCAGCGGCGATACTACGAGCAGTACTTC. It is translated as CATHPQRRYYEQYF. The rearrangement joins TRBV6-2 or TRBV6-3 to TRBJ2-7, with D maybe TRBD2 (5 bases). This CDR3 is 14 amino acids long. Looked up from germline, CDR1 is MNHEY and CDR2 is SVGEGT. V was pared by 10 bases and J by 3 bases, with 19 bases between.

This clonotype was counted at least ten times. V and J are TRBV6-2 or TRBV6-3 and TRBJ1-1; D call uncertain. Per germline, CDR1 MNHEY and CDR2 SVGEGT. The CDR3 spans 14 residues. Trimming pared 5 bases from V and 3 bases from J, leaving 13 bases between. The CDR3 loop is CASSILGFDTEAFF. The CDR3 bases are TGTGCCAGCAGTATACTAGGGTTCGACACTGAAGCTTTCTTT.

Concerning this clonotype itself: A far larger clone is only one base removed, so a read error is likely. The CDR3 loop reads CAISGKPGGGYNEQFF. As DNA, the CDR3 is TGTGCCATCAGTGGTAAACCGGGGGGGGGCTACAATGAGCAGTTCTTC. V is TRBV10-3 and J is TRBJ2-1, with TRBD2 matching over 8 bases. The CDR3 loop spans 16 amino acids. Germline assignment: CDR1 ENHRY and CDR2 SYGVKD. The J segment lost 3 bases and the V segment lost 4 bases, leaving 8 bases of the junction unmatched.

This clonotype was seen once. The V call is TRBV7-2, the J call TRBJ2-7; tentative D call: TRBD2 (6 bases). The CDR3 sequence is 17 residues long. CDR1 is SGHTA and CDR2 is FQGNSA in the germline V gene. Trimming took off 0 bases at V and 2 bases at J, with 17 bases between the two ends. Written as DNA, the CDR3 is TGTGCCAGCAGCTTAGCCCCCCCAGGCCGCGGGACCTACGAGCAGTACTTC. Amino acid sequence: CASSLAPPGRGTYEQYF.

This clonotype has a count of ten or more. The chain couples TRBV5-1 to TRBJ2-5; D is unclear. This CDR3 spans 12 amino acids. Looked up from germline, CDR1 is SGHRS and CDR2 is YFSETQ. The ends were cut back, 4 bases at V and 0 bases at J, with 4 bases in the middle. The DNA of the CDR3 is TGCGCCAGCAGCGCCAACCAAGAGACCCAGTACTTC. Translating it yields CASSANQETQYF.

To note about this clonotype: The junction differs from germline at one of its ends, possibly a read error. The rearrangement joins TRBV27 to TRBJ2-6; the D gene is possibly TRBD1 (6 bases). In germline, CDR1 is MNHEY, CDR2 SMNVEV (reference sequence). The CDR3 length is 19 residues. DNA of the CDR3: TGTGCCAGCAGTCTAATAGGGTACAGGGTCCGCTCTGGGTCCAACGTCCTGACTTTC. It yields the protein CASSLIGYRVRSGSNVLTF. Supplemented by reference TRBV27 and TRBJ2-6, the full variable domain reads EAQVTQNPRYLITVTGKKLTVTCSQNMNHEYMSWYRQDPGLGLRQIYYSMNVEVTDKGDVPEGYKVSRKEKRNFPLILESPSPNQTSLYFCASSLIGYRVRSGSNVLTFGAGSRLTVL.

The rearrangement joins TRBV11-2 to TRBJ2-3, with TRBD2 matching 8 bases. The germline V gene has CDR1 SGHAT and CDR2 FQNNGV. J was trimmed by 5 bases and V by 5 bases; bases with no gene match: 6. CDR3 length equals 14 residues. CDR3 sequence (DNA): TGTGCCAGCAGCCCTACAGCGGGAGTAGATACGCAGTATTTT. Translated, it gives CASSPTAGVDTQYF.

This clonotype was seen many times. The V and J genes are TRBV11-2 and TRBJ1-1, with D hard to call. V lost 5 bases and J 4 bases, leaving 17 bases between the germline ends. Germline V lookup: CDR1 SGHAT, CDR2 FQNNGV. This CDR3 spans 15 amino acids. Written as DNA, the CDR3 is TGTGCCAGCAGCCCTCACGCCGGCGGGAGCACTGAAGCTTTCTTT. This encodes CASSPHAGGSTEAFF.